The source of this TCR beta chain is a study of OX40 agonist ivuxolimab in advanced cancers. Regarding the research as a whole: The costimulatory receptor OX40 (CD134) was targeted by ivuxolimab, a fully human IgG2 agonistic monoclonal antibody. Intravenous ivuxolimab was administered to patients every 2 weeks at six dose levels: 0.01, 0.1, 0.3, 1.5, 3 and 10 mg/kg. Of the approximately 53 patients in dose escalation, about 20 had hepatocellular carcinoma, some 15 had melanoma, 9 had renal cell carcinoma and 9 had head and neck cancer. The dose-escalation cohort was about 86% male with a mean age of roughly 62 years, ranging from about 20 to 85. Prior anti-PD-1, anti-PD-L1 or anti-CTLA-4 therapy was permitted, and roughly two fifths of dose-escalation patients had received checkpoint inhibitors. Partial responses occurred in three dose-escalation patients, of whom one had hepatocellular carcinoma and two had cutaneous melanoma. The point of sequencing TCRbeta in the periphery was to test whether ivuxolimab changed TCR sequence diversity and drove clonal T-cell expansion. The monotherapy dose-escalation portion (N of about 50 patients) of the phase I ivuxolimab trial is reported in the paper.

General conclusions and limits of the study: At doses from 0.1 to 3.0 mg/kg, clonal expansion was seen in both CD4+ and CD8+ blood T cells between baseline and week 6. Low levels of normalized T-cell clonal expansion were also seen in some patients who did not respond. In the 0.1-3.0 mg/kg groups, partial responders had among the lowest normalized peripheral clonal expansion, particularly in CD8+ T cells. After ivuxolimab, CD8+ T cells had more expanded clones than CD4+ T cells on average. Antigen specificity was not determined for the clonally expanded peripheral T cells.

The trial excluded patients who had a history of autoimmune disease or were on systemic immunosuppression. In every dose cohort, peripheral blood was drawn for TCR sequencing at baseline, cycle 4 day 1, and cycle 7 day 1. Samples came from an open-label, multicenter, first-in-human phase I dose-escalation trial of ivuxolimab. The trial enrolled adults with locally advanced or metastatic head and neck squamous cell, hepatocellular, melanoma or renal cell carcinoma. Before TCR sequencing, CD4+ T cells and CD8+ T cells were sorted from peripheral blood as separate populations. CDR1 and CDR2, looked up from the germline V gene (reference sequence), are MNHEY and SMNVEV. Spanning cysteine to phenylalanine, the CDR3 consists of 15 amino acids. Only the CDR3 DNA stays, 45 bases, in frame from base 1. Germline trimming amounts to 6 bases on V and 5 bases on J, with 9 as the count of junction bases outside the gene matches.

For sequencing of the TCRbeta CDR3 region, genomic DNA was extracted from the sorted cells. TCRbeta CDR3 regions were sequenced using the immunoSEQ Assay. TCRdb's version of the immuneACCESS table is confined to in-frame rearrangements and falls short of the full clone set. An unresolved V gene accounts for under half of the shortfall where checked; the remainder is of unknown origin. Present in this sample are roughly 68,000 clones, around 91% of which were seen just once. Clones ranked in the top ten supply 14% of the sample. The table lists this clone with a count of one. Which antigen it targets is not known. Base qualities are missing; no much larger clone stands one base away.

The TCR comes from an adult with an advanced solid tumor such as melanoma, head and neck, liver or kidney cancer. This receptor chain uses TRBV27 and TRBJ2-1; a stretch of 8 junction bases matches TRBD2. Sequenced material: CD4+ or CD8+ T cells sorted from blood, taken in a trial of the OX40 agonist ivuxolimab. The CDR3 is CASSLEVAGNNEQFF. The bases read TGTGCCAGCAGCTTAGAGGTAGCGGGGAACAATGAGCAGTTCTTC.